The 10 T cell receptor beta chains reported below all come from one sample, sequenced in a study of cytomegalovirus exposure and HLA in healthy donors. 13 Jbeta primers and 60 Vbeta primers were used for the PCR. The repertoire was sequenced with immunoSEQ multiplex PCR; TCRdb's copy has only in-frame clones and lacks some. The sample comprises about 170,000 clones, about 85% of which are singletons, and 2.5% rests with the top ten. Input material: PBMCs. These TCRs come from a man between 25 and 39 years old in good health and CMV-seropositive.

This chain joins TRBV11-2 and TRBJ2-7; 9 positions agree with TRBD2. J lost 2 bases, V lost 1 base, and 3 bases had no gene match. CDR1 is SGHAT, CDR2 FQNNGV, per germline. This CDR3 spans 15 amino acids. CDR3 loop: CASSLGLAATYEQYF. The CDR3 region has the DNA TGTGCCAGCAGCTTAGGACTAGCGGCTACCTACGAGCAGTACTTC. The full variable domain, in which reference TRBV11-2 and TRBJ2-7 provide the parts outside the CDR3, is EAGVAQSPRYKIIEKRQSVAFWCNPISGHATLYWYQQILGQGPKLLIQFQNNGVVDDSQLPKDRFSAERLKGVDSTLKIQPAKLEDSAVYLCASSLGLAATYEQYFGPGTRLTVT.

CDR3 bases: TGTGCCAGTAGTATGGGACTAGCGAATGAGCAGTTCTTC. Its translation: CASSMGLANEQFF. The chain links TRBV19 to TRBJ2-1; 10 nucleotides match TRBD2. This CDR3 comprises 13 residues. Per the germline V gene, CDR1 is LNHDA and CDR2 is SQIVND (reference sequence). With V trimmed by 3 bases and J by 7 bases, 0 bases remained unmatched.

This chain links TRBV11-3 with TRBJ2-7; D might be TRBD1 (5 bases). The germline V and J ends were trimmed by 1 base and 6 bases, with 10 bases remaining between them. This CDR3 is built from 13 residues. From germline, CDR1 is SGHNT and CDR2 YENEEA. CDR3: CASSLASGFEQYV. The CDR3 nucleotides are TGTGCCAGCAGCTTAGCCTCAGGGTTCGAGCAGTACGTC.

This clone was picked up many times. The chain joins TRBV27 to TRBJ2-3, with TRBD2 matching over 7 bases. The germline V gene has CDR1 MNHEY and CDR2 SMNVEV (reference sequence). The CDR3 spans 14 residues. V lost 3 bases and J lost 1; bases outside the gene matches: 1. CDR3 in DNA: TGTGCCAGCAGTTTGGCGGGAGGCACAGATACGCAGTATTTT. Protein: CASSLAGGTDTQYF.

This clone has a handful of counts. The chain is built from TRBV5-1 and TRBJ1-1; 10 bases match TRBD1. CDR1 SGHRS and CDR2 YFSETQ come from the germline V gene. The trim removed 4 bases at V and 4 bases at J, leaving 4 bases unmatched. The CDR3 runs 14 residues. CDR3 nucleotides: TGCGCCAGCAGCGTTGGACAGGGGGGCACTGAAGCTTTCTTT. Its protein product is CASSVGQGGTEAFF.

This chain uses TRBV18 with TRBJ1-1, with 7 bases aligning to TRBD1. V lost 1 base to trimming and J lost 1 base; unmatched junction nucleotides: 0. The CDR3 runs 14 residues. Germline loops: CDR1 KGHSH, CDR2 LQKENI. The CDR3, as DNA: TGTGCCAGCTCACCACAGGGGGCGAACACTGAAGCTTTCTTT. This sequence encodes CASSPQGANTEAFF. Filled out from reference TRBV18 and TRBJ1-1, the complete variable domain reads NAGVMQNPRHLVRRRGQEARLRCSPMKGHSHVYWYRQLPEEGLKFMVYLQKENIIDESGMPKERFSAEFPKEGPSILRIQQVVRGDSAAYFCASSPQGANTEAFFGQGTRLTVV.

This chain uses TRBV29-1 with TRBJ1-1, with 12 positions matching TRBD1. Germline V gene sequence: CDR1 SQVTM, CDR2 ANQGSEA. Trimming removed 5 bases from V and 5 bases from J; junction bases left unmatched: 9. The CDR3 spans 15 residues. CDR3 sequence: CSVPPGTGGATEAFF. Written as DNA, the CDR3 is TGCAGCGTTCCCCCCGGGACAGGGGGCGCGACTGAAGCTTTCTTT.

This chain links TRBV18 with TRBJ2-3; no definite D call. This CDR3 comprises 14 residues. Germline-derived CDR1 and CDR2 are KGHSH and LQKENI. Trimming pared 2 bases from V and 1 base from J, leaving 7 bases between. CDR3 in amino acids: CASSPNLGTDTQYF. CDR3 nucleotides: TGTGCCAGCTCACCAAATCTCGGCACAGATACGCAGTATTTT. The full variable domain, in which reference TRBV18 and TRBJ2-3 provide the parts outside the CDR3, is NAGVMQNPRHLVRRRGQEARLRCSPMKGHSHVYWYRQLPEEGLKFMVYLQKENIIDESGMPKERFSAEFPKEGPSILRIQQVVRGDSAAYFCASSPNLGTDTQYFGPGTRLTVL.

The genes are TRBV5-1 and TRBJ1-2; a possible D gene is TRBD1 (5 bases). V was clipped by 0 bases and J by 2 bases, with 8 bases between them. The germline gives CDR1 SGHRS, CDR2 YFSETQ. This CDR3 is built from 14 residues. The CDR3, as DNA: TGCGCCAGCAGCTTGGGGCCAGGGAACTATGGCTACACCTTC. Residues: CASSLGPGNYGYTF. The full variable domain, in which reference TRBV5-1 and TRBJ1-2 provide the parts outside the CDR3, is KAGVTQTPRYLIKTRGQQVTLSCSPISGHRSVSWYQQTPGQGLQFLFEYFSETQRNKGNFPGRFSGRQFSNSRSEMNVSTLELGDSALYLCASSLGPGNYGYTFGSGTRLTVV.

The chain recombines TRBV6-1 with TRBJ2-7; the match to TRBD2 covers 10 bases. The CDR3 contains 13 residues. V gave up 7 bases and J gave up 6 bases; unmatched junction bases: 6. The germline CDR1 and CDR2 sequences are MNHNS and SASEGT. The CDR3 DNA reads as TGTGCCAGCACTAAGCGGGAGGGCTTCGAGCAGTACTTC. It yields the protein CASTKREGFEQYF.